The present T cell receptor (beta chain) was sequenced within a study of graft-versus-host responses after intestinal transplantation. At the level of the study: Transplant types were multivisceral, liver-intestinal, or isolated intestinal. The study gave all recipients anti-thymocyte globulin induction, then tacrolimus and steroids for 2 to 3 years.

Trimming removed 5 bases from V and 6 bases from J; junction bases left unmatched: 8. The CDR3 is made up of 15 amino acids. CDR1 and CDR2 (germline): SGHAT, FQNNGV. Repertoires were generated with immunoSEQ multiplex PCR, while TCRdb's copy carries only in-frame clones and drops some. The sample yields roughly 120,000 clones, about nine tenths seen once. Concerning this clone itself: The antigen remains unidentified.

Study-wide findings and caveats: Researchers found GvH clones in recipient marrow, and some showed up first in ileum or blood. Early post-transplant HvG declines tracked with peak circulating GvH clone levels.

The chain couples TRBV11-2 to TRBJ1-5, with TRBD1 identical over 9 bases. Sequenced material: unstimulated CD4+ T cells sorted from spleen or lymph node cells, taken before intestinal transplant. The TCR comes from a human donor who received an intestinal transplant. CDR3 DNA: TGTGCCAGCAGCCCTACAGGGGGCTTTAGTCAGCCCCAGCATTTT. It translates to CASSPTGGFSQPQHF.